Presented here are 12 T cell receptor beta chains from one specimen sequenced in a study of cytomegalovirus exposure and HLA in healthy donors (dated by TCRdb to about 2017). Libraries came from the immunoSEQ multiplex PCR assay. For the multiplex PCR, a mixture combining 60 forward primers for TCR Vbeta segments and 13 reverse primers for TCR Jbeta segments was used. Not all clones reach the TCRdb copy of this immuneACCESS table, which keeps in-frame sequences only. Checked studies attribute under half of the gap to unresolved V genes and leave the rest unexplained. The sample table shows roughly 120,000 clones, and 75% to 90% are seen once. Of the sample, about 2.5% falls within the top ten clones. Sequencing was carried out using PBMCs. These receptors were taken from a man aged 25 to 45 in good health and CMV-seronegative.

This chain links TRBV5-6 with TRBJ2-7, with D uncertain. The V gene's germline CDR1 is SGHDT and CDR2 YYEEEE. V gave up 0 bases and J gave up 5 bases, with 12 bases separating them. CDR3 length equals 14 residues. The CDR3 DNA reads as TGTGCCAGCAGCTTGGCCACGGTCCGAAACGAGCAGTACTTC. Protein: CASSLATVRNEQYF.

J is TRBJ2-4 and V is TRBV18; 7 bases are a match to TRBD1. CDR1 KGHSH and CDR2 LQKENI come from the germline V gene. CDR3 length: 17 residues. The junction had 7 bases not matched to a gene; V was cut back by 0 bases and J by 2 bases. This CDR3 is CASSPPGQGVTKNIQYF. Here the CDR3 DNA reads TGTGCCAGCTCACCACCGGGGCAGGGGGTGACCAAAAACATTCAGTACTTC.

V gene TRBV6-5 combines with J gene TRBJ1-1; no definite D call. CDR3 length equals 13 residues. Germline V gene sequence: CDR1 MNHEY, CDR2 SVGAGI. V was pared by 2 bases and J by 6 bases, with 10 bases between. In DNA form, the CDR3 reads TGTGCCAGCAGTTACGGGGAGAGGTCTGAAGCTTTCTTT. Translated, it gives CASSYGERSEAFF.

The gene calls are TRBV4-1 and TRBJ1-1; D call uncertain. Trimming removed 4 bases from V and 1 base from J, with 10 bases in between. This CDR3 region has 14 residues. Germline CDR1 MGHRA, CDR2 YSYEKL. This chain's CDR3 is CASSLLTSNTEAFF. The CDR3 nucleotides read TGCGCCAGCAGCCTTCTAACTTCGAACACTGAAGCTTTCTTT.

The CDR3 here is CASSQLAGGPGYEQYF. The CDR3 DNA is TGCGCCAGCAGCCAATTAGCGGGAGGGCCGGGGTACGAGCAGTACTTC. The V and J genes are TRBV4-1 and TRBJ2-5; TRBD2 aligns across 11 bases. Matching the DNA end better, TRBJ2-7 makes the J call doubtful. The CDR3 extends over 16 amino acids. Germline loops: CDR1 MGHRA, CDR2 YSYEKL.

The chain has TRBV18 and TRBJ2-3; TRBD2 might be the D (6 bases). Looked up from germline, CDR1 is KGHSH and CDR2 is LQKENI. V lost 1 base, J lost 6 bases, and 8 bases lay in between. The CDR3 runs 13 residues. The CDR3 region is CASSPREEDTQYF. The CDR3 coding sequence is TGTGCCAGCTCACCACGGGAGGAGGATACGCAGTATTTT. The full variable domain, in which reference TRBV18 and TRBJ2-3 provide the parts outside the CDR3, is NAGVMQNPRHLVRRRGQEARLRCSPMKGHSHVYWYRQLPEEGLKFMVYLQKENIIDESGMPKERFSAEFPKEGPSILRIQQVVRGDSAAYFCASSPREEDTQYFGPGTRLTVL.

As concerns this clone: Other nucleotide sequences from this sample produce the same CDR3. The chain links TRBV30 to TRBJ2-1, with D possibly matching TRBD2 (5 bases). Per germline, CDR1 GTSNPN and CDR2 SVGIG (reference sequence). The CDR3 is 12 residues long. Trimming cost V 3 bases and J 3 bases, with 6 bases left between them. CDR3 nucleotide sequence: TGTGCCTGGAGAGACTACTACAATGAGCAGTTCTTC. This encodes CAWRDYYNEQFF.

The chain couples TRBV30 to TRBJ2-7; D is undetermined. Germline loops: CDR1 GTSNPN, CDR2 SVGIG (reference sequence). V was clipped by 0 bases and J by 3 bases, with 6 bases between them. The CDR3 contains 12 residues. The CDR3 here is CAWSVSRYEQYF. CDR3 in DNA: TGTGCCTGGAGTGTATCTCGCTACGAGCAGTACTTC.

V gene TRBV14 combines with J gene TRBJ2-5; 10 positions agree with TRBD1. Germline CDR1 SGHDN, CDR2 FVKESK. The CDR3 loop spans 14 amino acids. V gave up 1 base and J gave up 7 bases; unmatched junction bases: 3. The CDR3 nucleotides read TGTGCCAGCAGCCAAGGGGACAGGGGATTGACCCAGTACTTC. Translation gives CASSQGDRGLTQYF.

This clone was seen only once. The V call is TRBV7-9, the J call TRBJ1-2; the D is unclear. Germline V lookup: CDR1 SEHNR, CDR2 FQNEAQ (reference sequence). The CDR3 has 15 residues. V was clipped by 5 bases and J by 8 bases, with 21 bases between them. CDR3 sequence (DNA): TGTGCCAGCAGCCCCCATGAGGGCCGCCTTAGGGGCTACACCTTC. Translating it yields CASSPHEGRLRGYTF.

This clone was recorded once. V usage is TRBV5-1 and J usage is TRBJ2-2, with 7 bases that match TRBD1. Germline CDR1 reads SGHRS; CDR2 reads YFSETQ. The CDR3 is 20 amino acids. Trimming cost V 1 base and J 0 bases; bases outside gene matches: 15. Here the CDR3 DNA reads TGCGCCAGCAGCTTGAAGGTTTTAACAGGGGAACCTCCGAACACCGGGGAGCTGTTTTTT. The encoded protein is CASSLKVLTGEPPNTGELFF.

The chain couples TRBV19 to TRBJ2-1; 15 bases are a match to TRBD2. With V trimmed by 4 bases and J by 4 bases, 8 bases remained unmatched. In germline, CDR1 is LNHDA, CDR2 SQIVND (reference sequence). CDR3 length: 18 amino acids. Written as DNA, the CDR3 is TGTGCCAGTAGTAGGTCGGGACTAGCGGGAGGTTCTTACAATGAGCAGTTCTTC. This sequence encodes CASSRSGLAGGSYNEQFF.